The next 30 T cell receptor beta chains were all read from a single sample in a study of cytomegalovirus exposure and HLA in healthy donors. Both 60 Vbeta primers and 13 Jbeta primers went into the PCR. The assay was immunoSEQ multiplex PCR, and TCRdb's table has in-frame clones only and misses some. The table has approximately 100,000 clones, around 67% seen once. Sequenced: PBMCs. The receptors here all came from a woman aged 50 to 60 in good health and CMV-seronegative.

This chain connects TRBV10-3 to TRBJ2-1; 9 bases are shared with TRBD2. Germline lookup yields CDR1 ENHRY and CDR2 SYGVKD. The trim removed 4 bases at V and 0 bases at J, leaving 4 bases unmatched. This CDR3 is 16 amino acids long. CDR3 amino acids: CAISGLAASSYNEQFF. The CDR3 coding sequence is TGTGCCATCAGTGGACTAGCGGCCAGCTCCTACAATGAGCAGTTCTTC.

The gene calls are TRBV5-1 and TRBJ2-3; maybe TRBD1 (7 bases). The germline gives CDR1 SGHRS, CDR2 YFSETQ. V lost 4 bases, J lost 1 base, and 19 bases lay in between. This CDR3 has 17 amino acids. CDR3 loop: CASSKTSGGSGTDTQYF. In DNA, the CDR3 is TGCGCCAGCAGCAAAACTTCAGGGGGGTCCGGCACAGATACGCAGTATTTT.

The CDR3 reads CASSAPARVAYGYTF. The DNA of the CDR3 is TGTGCCAGTAGTGCCCCGGCCCGGGTAGCCTATGGCTACACCTTC. The V call is TRBV19, the J call TRBJ1-2; unclear D gene. This CDR3 region has 15 residues. Trimming removed 5 bases at V and 4 bases at J, with 17 bases between. CDR1 LNHDA and CDR2 SQIVND come from the germline V gene (reference sequence).

The V and J genes are TRBV7-9 and TRBJ2-7; 8 bases agree with TRBD2. The CDR3 extends over 14 amino acids. With 8 bases clipped from V and 5 bases from J, the junction kept 11 bases outside the gene matches. The germline V gene has CDR1 SEHNR and CDR2 FQNEAQ (reference sequence). The CDR3 nucleotides read TGTGCCAGCGTGGGGCGGGAGGATCAGGACGAGCAGTACTTC. This gives the protein CASVGREDQDEQYF.

The V gene is TRBV7-8, the J gene TRBJ2-1, with TRBD2 identical over 11 bases. Per the germline V gene, CDR1 is SGHVS and CDR2 is FQNEAQ. This CDR3 has 16 amino acids. Trimming took 1 base from V and 6 from J; bases not matched to a gene: 5. The CDR3 here is CASSLVRLAGGNEQFF. Here the CDR3 DNA reads TGTGCCAGCAGCTTAGTAAGGCTAGCGGGAGGCAATGAGCAGTTCTTC.

This chain links TRBV15 with TRBJ2-2, with 9 bases that match TRBD2. After removal of 0 bases from V and 4 bases from J, the junction contained 9 bases not matched to a gene. The V gene's germline CDR1 is LNHNV and CDR2 YYDKDF (reference sequence). The CDR3 loop spans 18 amino acids. The CDR3 DNA sequence: TGTGCCACCAGCAGAGAAGTTGTGCGGGAGGGCTCCACCGGGGAGCTGTTTTTT. The encoded protein is CATSREVVREGSTGELFF.

The gene calls are TRBV7-9 and TRBJ1-5; 9 positions match TRBD1. There are 17 residues in the CDR3. The V gene end was trimmed by 4 bases and the J gene end by 5 bases; junction bases not matched to a gene: 12. The germline V gene has CDR1 SEHNR and CDR2 FQNEAQ (reference sequence). The CDR3 loop reads CASSSHFTGGYDQPQHF. The CDR3 DNA sequence: TGTGCCAGCAGCTCACATTTTACAGGGGGCTATGATCAGCCCCAGCATTTT.

This chain links TRBV4-3 with TRBJ1-2; D unclear. The germline V and J ends were trimmed by 0 bases and 2 bases, with 13 bases remaining between them. Looked up from germline, CDR1 is LGHNA and CDR2 is YSLEER. The CDR3 totals 16 residues. The CDR3 here is CASSQDPGGSNYGYTF. In DNA, the CDR3 is TGCGCCAGCAGCCAAGATCCGGGAGGATCCAACTATGGCTACACCTTC.

This sequence joins TRBV4-1 and TRBJ2-3; weak D call: TRBD2 (5 bases). This CDR3 spans 15 amino acids. Looked up from germline, CDR1 is MGHRA and CDR2 is YSYEKL. V was shortened by 4 bases and J by 7 bases, with 18 bases between the two germline ends. Written as DNA, the CDR3 is TGCGCCAGCAGCCCCCTCTATCGCGGGCAGAATACGCAGTATTTT. Translating it yields CASSPLYRGQNTQYF.

The rearrangement links TRBV7-2 to TRBJ2-3; TRBD2 might be the D (7 bases). V was trimmed by 1 base and J by 2 bases, leaving 16 bases between them. The length of the CDR3 is 17 residues. Per the germline V gene, CDR1 is SGHTA and CDR2 is FQGNSA. As DNA, the CDR3 is TGTGCCAGCAGCTTAGGTTTCGGGGCGGGGGCCACAGATACGCAGTATTTT. Its protein product is CASSLGFGAGATDTQYF.

The chain joins TRBV7-9 to TRBJ2-7, with 9 nucleotides matching TRBD1. This CDR3 comprises 14 residues. Germline V gene lookup returns CDR1 SEHNR and CDR2 FQNEAQ (reference sequence). The V gene end was trimmed by 1 base and the J gene end by 6 bases; junction bases not matched to a gene: 4. In nucleotides, the CDR3 is TGTGCCAGCAGCTTAGGGGACAGGGAAGTCGAGCAGTACTTC. Translation: CASSLGDREVEQYF. Complete variable domain (other parts from reference TRBV7-9 and TRBJ2-7): DTGVSQNPRHKITKRGQNVTFRCDPISEHNRLYWYRQTLGQGPEFLTYFQNEAQLEKSRLLSDRFSAERPKGSFSTLEIQRTEQGDSAMYLCASSLGDREVEQYFGPGTRLTVT.

CDR3 nucleotides: TGTGCCAGCAGTTACTTTGCAGGGATGAGTGGCTACACCTTC. It translates to CASSYFAGMSGYTF. The V and J genes are TRBV6-5 and TRBJ1-2; D might be TRBD1 (5 bases). There are 14 residues in the CDR3. CDR1 MNHEY and CDR2 SVGAGI come from the germline V gene. V was clipped by 1 base and J by 7 bases, with 13 bases between them.

This clone was found a few times. The chain couples TRBV30 to TRBJ1-6, with D possibly TRBD1 on 5 matching bases. The CDR3 has 14 amino acids. Trimming pared 4 bases from V and 3 bases from J, leaving 10 bases between. Germline CDR1 is GTSNPN and CDR2 is SVGIG (reference sequence). The chain's CDR3 is CAWKRGGYNSPLHF. The DNA for the CDR3 is TGTGCCTGGAAACGGGGGGGCTATAATTCACCCCTCCACTTT.

The table lists this clone with a count of one. This chain uses TRBV7-9 with TRBJ1-6; D gene uncertain. Per the germline V gene, CDR1 is SEHNR and CDR2 is FQNEAQ (reference sequence). Trimming pared 5 bases from V and 7 bases from J, leaving 9 bases between. The CDR3 runs 13 residues. Here the CDR3 reads CASSEVGNSPLHF. The CDR3 region has the DNA TGTGCCAGCAGCGAGGTTGGGAATTCACCCCTCCACTTT.

V gene TRBV5-1 combines with J gene TRBJ2-6; D gene ambiguous. Between the trimmed V and J ends, which lost 2 bases and 0 bases, there was a span of 9 bases. The germline gives CDR1 SGHRS, CDR2 YFSETQ. The CDR3 has 16 residues. The CDR3 is CASSLTSVSGANVLTF. CDR3 DNA sequence: TGCGCCAGCAGCTTAACCTCAGTCTCTGGGGCCAACGTCCTGACTTTC.

This clone was found a few times. The gene calls are TRBV5-1 and TRBJ2-3, with 8 bases matching TRBD2. This CDR3 has 15 residues. V was clipped by 4 bases and J by 0 bases; unmatched bases: 4. From germline, CDR1 is SGHRS and CDR2 YFSETQ. The CDR3 loop is CASSSSGTSTDTQYF. As DNA, the CDR3 is TGCGCCAGCAGCAGTAGCGGGACTAGCACAGATACGCAGTATTTT.

The V call is TRBV7-2, the J call TRBJ2-3; possibly TRBD2 for D (5 bases). The CDR3 spans 13 residues. V was trimmed by 1 base and J by 4 bases, leaving 6 bases between them. Germline V gene sequence: CDR1 SGHTA, CDR2 FQGNSA. CDR3 nucleotides: TGTGCCAGCAGCTTAGGGGGAGCAGATACGCAGTATTTT. Encoded protein: CASSLGGADTQYF.

The CDR3 DNA is TGCGCCAGCAGCTTGGGGGACATCCCCGAGCAGTACTTC. Translation gives CASSLGDIPEQYF. The V gene is TRBV5-1, the J gene TRBJ2-7; D possibly corresponds to TRBD1 (6 bases). Looked up from germline, CDR1 is SGHRS and CDR2 is YFSETQ. The ends were cut back, 0 bases at V and 6 bases at J, with 10 bases in the middle. This CDR3 is 13 amino acids long.

A single count supports this clone. The chain recombines TRBV6-5 with TRBJ2-3, with 11 bases lining up with TRBD2. CDR3 length equals 16 residues. V lost 2 bases to trimming and J lost 5 bases; unmatched junction nucleotides: 6. Germline-derived CDR1 and CDR2 are MNHEY and SVGAGI. CDR3 coding DNA: TGTGCCAGCAGTTACACCCTAGCGGGAGGTCAAGATACGCAGTATTTT. This codes for CASSYTLAGGQDTQYF.

This clone has just one count. DNA for the CDR3: TGTGCCAGCAGCCAAGTTGGGACAGGGAACACTGAAGCTTTCTTT. Residues: CASSQVGTGNTEAFF. This chain links TRBV4-2 with TRBJ1-1; 8 nucleotides match TRBD1. This CDR3 spans 15 amino acids. J gave up 1 base and V 1 base, and 2 bases lay outside the gene matches. The V gene's germline CDR1 is LGHNA and CDR2 YNFKEQ.

This rearrangement joins TRBV4-1 to TRBJ2-7, with D possibly being TRBD2 (6 bases). V lost 3 bases, J lost 4 bases, and 25 bases lay in between. There are 18 residues in the CDR3. Per the germline V gene, CDR1 is MGHRA and CDR2 is YSYEKL. The CDR3 reads CASSQGSSTDYEFYEQYF. In DNA, the CDR3 is TGCGCCAGCAGCCAGGGCTCCTCGACGGACTATGAATTTTACGAGCAGTACTTC.

The V and J genes are TRBV14 and TRBJ2-1; 10 nucleotides line up with TRBD2. The CDR3 loop spans 15 amino acids. CDR1 and CDR2 (germline): SGHDN, FVKESK. V lost 4 bases, J lost 2 bases, and 2 bases stayed unmatched. The CDR3 is CASSRTSGAYNEQFF. DNA of the CDR3: TGTGCCAGCAGCCGGACTAGCGGAGCCTACAATGAGCAGTTCTTC.

This clone was seen a handful of times. This chain links TRBV7-7 with TRBJ2-1, with 9 positions matching TRBD2. Germline CDR1 and CDR2: SSHAT and FNYEAQ (reference sequence). The V gene end was trimmed by 1 base and the J gene end by 6 bases; junction bases not matched to a gene: 4. There are 15 residues in the CDR3. The CDR3 spells CASSLGLAGLNEQFF. The CDR3 bases are TGTGCCAGCAGCTTAGGTCTAGCGGGACTCAATGAGCAGTTCTTC. Full variable domain (remainder filled in from reference TRBV7-7 and TRBJ2-1): GAGVSQSPRYKVTKRGQDVTLRCDPISSHATLYWYQQALGQGPEFLTYFNYEAQPDKSGLPSDRFSAERPEGSISTLTIQRTEQRDSAMYRCASSLGLAGLNEQFFGPGTRLTVL.

The V call is TRBV2, the J call TRBJ1-3, with D unresolved. Trimming cost V 7 bases and J 0 bases, with 7 bases left between them. The CDR3 runs to 13 residues. The germline gives CDR1 SNHLY, CDR2 FYNNEI. CDR3 coding DNA: TGTGCCAGCACGCGGGGCTCTGGAAACACCATATATTTT. Its protein is CASTRGSGNTIYF.

This clone was seen more than once but under ten times. The chain joins TRBV6-1 to TRBJ1-1; 7 bases line up with TRBD1. The length of the CDR3 is 14 residues. Germline CDR1 reads MNHNS; CDR2 reads SASEGT. V lost 6 bases to trimming and J lost 1 base; unmatched junction nucleotides: 5. The CDR3 DNA is TGTGCCAGCAGCGCAGGGACAGCGAACACTGAAGCTTTCTTT. Translation gives CASSAGTANTEAFF.

This chain uses TRBV11-1 with TRBJ2-7; 8 bases map to TRBD1. Germline assignment: CDR1 SGHAT and CDR2 FQDESV (reference sequence). The ends lost 4 bases at V and 3 bases at J; junction bases unmatched: 8. This CDR3 comprises 15 residues. The CDR3, as DNA: TGTGCCAGCAGCTCCCAAGGACAGGGAAACTACGAGCAGTACTTC. Protein: CASSSQGQGNYEQYF.

The V call is TRBV19, the J call TRBJ2-2; 9 bases are shared with TRBD1. The ends lost 2 bases at V and 0 bases at J; junction bases unmatched: 7. There are 18 residues in the CDR3. CDR1 and CDR2 (germline): LNHDA, SQIVND (reference sequence). CDR3 sequence reads: CASSIRGQGISNTGELFF. The CDR3 bases are TGTGCCAGTAGTATAAGGGGACAGGGCATTTCGAACACCGGGGAGCTGTTTTTT.

This clone has only a few counts. This chain joins TRBV10-3 and TRBJ1-6; D perhaps matches TRBD1 (5 bases). Germline assignment: CDR1 ENHRY and CDR2 SYGVKD. The CDR3 spans 16 residues. V lost 6 bases and J 6 bases, leaving 18 bases between the germline ends. The chain's CDR3 is CAISPTGPNPNSPLHF. CDR3 DNA sequence: TGTGCCATCAGCCCTACAGGACCGAACCCTAATTCACCCCTCCACTTT.

This clone has only one observation. The chain has TRBV6-1 and TRBJ1-5; D is perhaps TRBD1 (6 bases). CDR3 size: 14 residues. V shed 7 bases and J shed 3 bases, with 13 bases lying between them. CDR1 is MNHNS, CDR2 SASEGT, per germline. The CDR3 DNA is TGTGCCAGCACTTCCGGACAGATCAATCAGCCCCAGCATTTT. This gives the protein CASTSGQINQPQHF.

This rearrangement joins TRBV19 to TRBJ2-3, with D possibly matching TRBD1 (5 bases). The CDR3 has 14 residues. V was shortened by 8 bases and J by 0 bases, with 12 bases between the two germline ends. The germline gives CDR1 LNHDA, CDR2 SQIVND (reference sequence). CDR3 nucleotide sequence: TGTGCCAGTCGTCGACAGCCTAGCACAGATACGCAGTATTTT. Its protein product is CASRRQPSTDTQYF.